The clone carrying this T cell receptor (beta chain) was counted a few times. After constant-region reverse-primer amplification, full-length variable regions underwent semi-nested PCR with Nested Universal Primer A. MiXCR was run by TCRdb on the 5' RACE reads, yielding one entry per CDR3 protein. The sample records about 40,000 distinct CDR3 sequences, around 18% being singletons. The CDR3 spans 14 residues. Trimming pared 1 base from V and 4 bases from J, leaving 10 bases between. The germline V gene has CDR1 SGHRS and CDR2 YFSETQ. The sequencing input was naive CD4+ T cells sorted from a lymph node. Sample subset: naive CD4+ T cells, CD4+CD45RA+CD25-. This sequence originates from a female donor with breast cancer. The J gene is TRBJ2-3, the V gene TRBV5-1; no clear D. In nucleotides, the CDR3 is TGCGCCAGCAGCTTGAGTCCGTGGGCAGATACGCAGTATTTT. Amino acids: CASSLSPWADTQYF.